Listed here are 29 T cell receptor beta chains from one sample, sequenced in a study of T cells after yellow fever vaccination. TCRdb reanalysed the 5' RACE reads using MiXCR and keeps one entry per CDR3 protein. Of 100,000 to 150,000 distinct CDR3 sequences listed, roughly 8.2% are singletons. The sample in question was CD8+ T cells sorted from PBMCs, obtained on the day of the yellow fever booster vaccination. The receptors stem from a man in his late teens or twenties who received the YFV17D yellow fever vaccine.

The chain carries TRBV12-3 or TRBV12-4 and TRBJ2-5; a weak D match, TRBD1 (6 bases). The CDR3 is 13 residues long. The ends were cut back, 6 bases at V and 2 bases at J, with 10 bases in the middle. The CDR3, as DNA: TGTGCCAGCAGCCAGGGGTTTCAAGAGACCCAGTACTTC. Amino acid sequence: CASSQGFQETQYF.

This clonotype was picked up many times. The chain is built from TRBV5-6 and TRBJ2-2; D unresolved. Trimming removed 4 bases from V and 6 bases from J, with 19 bases in between. Germline V gene sequence: CDR1 SGHDT, CDR2 YYEEEE. The CDR3 length is 16 residues. The CDR3 region is CASSPGNGLCPGELFF. For the CDR3, the DNA is TGTGCCAGCAGCCCGGGCAACGGCCTGTGTCCCGGGGAGCTGTTTTTT. The whole variable domain, filled in from reference TRBV5-6 and TRBJ2-2, reads DAGVTQSPTHLIKTRGQQVTLRCSPKSGHDTVSWYQQALGQGPQFIFQYYEEEERQRGNFPDRFSGHQFPNYSSELNVNALLLGDSALYLCASSPGNGLCPGELFFGEGSRLTVL.

A few counts support this clonotype. The chain joins TRBV6-5 to TRBJ2-5; no definite D call. The CDR3 is 15 amino acids. Germline V gene lookup returns CDR1 MNHEY and CDR2 SVGAGI. V was pared by 1 base and J by 3 bases, with 12 bases between. Written as DNA, the CDR3 is TGTGCCAGCAGTTACTTTGCGGCTCCAAAAGAGACCCAGTACTTC. Encoded protein: CASSYFAAPKETQYF.

CDR3 DNA: TGTGCCAGCAGCTTAGGATCCAACACAGATACGCAGTATTTT. Translated: CASSLGSNTDTQYF. The chain combines TRBV11-1 with TRBJ2-3; no definite D call. V gave up 1 base and J gave up 2 bases, with 7 bases separating them. Germline V gene sequence: CDR1 SGHAT, CDR2 FQDESV (reference sequence). There are 14 residues in the CDR3.

This clonotype was counted between two and nine times. The rearrangement joins TRBV12-3 or TRBV12-4 to TRBJ2-2; D is perhaps TRBD1 (9 bases). This CDR3 region has 18 residues. V was clipped by 3 bases and J by 5 bases, with 22 bases between them. The CDR3: CASSFRAGDRDMTGELFF. For the CDR3, the DNA is TGTGCCAGCAGTTTTAGAGCGGGGGACAGGGATATGACCGGGGAGCTGTTTTTT.

This chain connects TRBV7-9 to TRBJ2-5; D perhaps matches TRBD1 (6 bases). V was shortened by 3 bases and J by 1 base, with 12 bases between the two germline ends. CDR3 length: 15 amino acids. The germline gives CDR1 SEHNR, CDR2 FQNEAQ (reference sequence). Here the CDR3 reads CASSLVGGSQETQYF. CDR3 coding DNA: TGTGCCAGCAGCTTGGTAGGGGGATCCCAAGAGACCCAGTACTTC.

The chain couples TRBV4-3 to TRBJ2-2, with D possibly matching TRBD1 (6 bases). V lost 0 bases to trimming and J lost 6 bases, with 11 bases between them. The length of the CDR3 is 15 residues. The germline V gene has CDR1 LGHNA and CDR2 YSLEER. The CDR3 loop is CASSQDWNRAGELFF. In DNA form, the CDR3 reads TGCGCCAGCAGCCAAGATTGGAACAGGGCCGGGGAGCTGTTTTTT.

At least ten counts were recorded for this clonotype. This sequence joins TRBV21-1 and TRBJ2-3. TRBV21-1 is annotated as a pseudogene. The CDR3 covers 14 residues. The CDR3 nucleotides are TGTGCCAGCAGCACGCAGAATTTCACAGATACGCAGTATTTT. As protein: CASSTQNFTDTQYF.

This CDR3 reads CASSPRYIGSGGNTIYF. As DNA, the CDR3 is TGTGCCAGCAGCCCCCGGTACATTGGTAGCGGTGGAAACACCATATATTTT. The gene calls are TRBV7-9 and TRBJ1-3; D ambiguous. Germline loops: CDR1 SEHNR, CDR2 FQNEAQ (reference sequence). The CDR3 is 17 residues long. V was shortened by 5 bases and J by 3 bases, with 20 bases between the two germline ends.

The chain uses TRBV4-1 and TRBJ1-5; D call uncertain. The germline CDR1 and CDR2 sequences are MGHRA and YSYEKL. The CDR3 has 14 amino acids. Between the trimmed V and J ends, which lost 1 base and 3 bases, there was a span of 7 bases. The CDR3, as DNA: TGCGCCAGCAGCCAAGTCGTTCCCAATCAGCCCCAGCATTTT. This gives the protein CASSQVVPNQPQHF.

A few counts support this clonotype. DNA for the CDR3: TGTGCCAGCAGCCCATCGCCGGGACAGGGGGCTGATGAAGCTTTCTTT. Encoded protein: CASSPSPGQGADEAFF. This rearrangement joins TRBV11-2 to TRBJ1-1; the match to TRBD1 covers 12 bases. CDR1 is SGHAT and CDR2 is FQNNGV in the germline V gene. V shed 5 bases, J shed 7 bases, and the junction held 11 bases outside the gene matches. The CDR3 runs 16 residues.

As DNA, the CDR3 is TGTGCCAGCAACAACGGGGTTAGCTATGGCTACACCTTC. This codes for CASNNGVSYGYTF. The J gene is TRBJ1-2, the V gene TRBV6-6, with D hard to call. Germline CDR1 and CDR2: MNHNY and SVGAGI (reference sequence). V was pared by 7 bases and J by 4 bases, with 13 bases between. The length of the CDR3 is 13 residues.

This clonotype was found a few times. This sequence joins TRBV14 and TRBJ1-2, with TRBD1 identical over 7 bases. CDR1 SGHDN and CDR2 FVKESK come from the germline V gene. The CDR3 has 15 residues. V was pared by 4 bases and J by 4 bases, with 9 bases of the junction left unmatched. CDR3 nucleotide sequence: TGTGCCAGCAGCCCCCGAGACAGGGCGGCCTATGGCTACACCTTC. As protein: CASSPRDRAAYGYTF.

This clonotype came up a few times. The chain couples TRBV4-3 to TRBJ2-1, with D uncertain. Trimming cost V 0 bases and J 9 bases, with 9 bases left between them. The CDR3 runs 13 residues. Germline values: CDR1 LGHNA, CDR2 YSLEER. Written as DNA, the CDR3 is TGCGCCAGCAGCCAAGATTTGGTTAGTGAGCAGTTCTTC. Protein sequence: CASSQDLVSEQFF.

V is TRBV4-3 and J is TRBJ1-1, with D possibly matching TRBD1 (6 bases). V lost 1 base, J lost 0 bases, and 12 bases lay in between. CDR1 LGHNA and CDR2 YSLEER come from the germline V gene. The CDR3 is 16 amino acids. CDR3 nucleotide sequence: TGCGCCAGCAGCCAAGTGGCAGGGGCTTTGAACACTGAAGCTTTCTTT. Its translation is CASSQVAGALNTEAFF.

The chain has TRBV10-3 and TRBJ2-7; 13 bases are shared with TRBD2. Germline CDR1 ENHRY, CDR2 SYGVKD. The CDR3 contains 16 residues. J was trimmed by 12 bases and V by 6 bases; bases with no gene match: 17. The CDR3 nucleotides are TGTGCCATCAGCCCCTCTGCGGGACTAGCGGGACTTGAACTGTACTTC. This translates into CAISPSAGLAGLELYF.

The chain links TRBV7-9 to TRBJ2-7; TRBD1 might be the D (7 bases). The V end lost 5 bases, the J end lost 3 bases, and 14 bases lay between the germline ends. In germline, CDR1 is SEHNR, CDR2 FQNEAQ (reference sequence). This CDR3 contains 14 residues. The CDR3 loop reads CASSLAGQLYEQYF. CDR3 DNA: TGTGCCAGCAGCCTGGCGGGACAGCTCTACGAGCAGTACTTC.

The rearrangement joins TRBV27 to TRBJ2-3; D not certain. The CDR3 is made up of 15 amino acids. Trimming shortened V by 2 bases and J by 4 bases, and 13 bases separated the two germline ends. Germline CDR1 MNHEY, CDR2 SMNVEV (reference sequence). This chain's CDR3 is CASSLVQPRADTQYF. The CDR3 DNA follows: TGTGCCAGCAGTTTAGTGCAGCCAAGGGCAGATACGCAGTATTTT.

This clonotype occurred many times. This chain connects TRBV15 to TRBJ2-1; maybe TRBD1 (6 bases). CDR1 is LNHNV, CDR2 YYDKDF, per germline (reference sequence). The CDR3 runs to 15 residues. V was trimmed by 1 base and J by 1 base, leaving 8 bases between them. The CDR3 DNA is TGTGCCACCAGCAGAGGACAGGCGTCCTACAATGAGCAGTTCTTC. Its translation is CATSRGQASYNEQFF.

The chain joins TRBV11-2 to TRBJ2-4, with a weak D call TRBD2 (7 bases). Germline V gene lookup returns CDR1 SGHAT and CDR2 FQNNGV. Trimming removed 5 bases at V and 5 bases at J, with 13 bases between. The CDR3 contains 14 residues. The CDR3 reads CASSPPGGQNIQYF. The CDR3 DNA sequence: TGTGCCAGCAGCCCCCCGGGGGGCCAAAACATTCAGTACTTC.

This clonotype occurred a few times. The V gene is TRBV3-1, the J gene TRBJ2-7; perhaps TRBD2 as D (5 bases). The germline V gene has CDR1 LGHDT and CDR2 YNNKEL (reference sequence). Deletions cut 1 base from V and 2 bases from J, with 6 bases between. The CDR3 length is 13 residues. CDR3 residues: CASSQGRPYEQYF. The CDR3 DNA reads TGTGCCAGCAGCCAAGGGAGGCCCTACGAGCAGTACTTC.

The rearrangement links TRBV9 to TRBJ1-4; tentative D call: TRBD1 (5 bases). V gave up 1 base and J gave up 0 bases, with 16 bases separating them. Germline V CDR1 and CDR2: SGDLS, YYNGEE. The CDR3 contains 18 residues. The chain's CDR3 is CASSVRPTDYATNEKLFF. Written as DNA, the CDR3 is TGTGCCAGCAGCGTACGACCGACAGATTATGCAACTAATGAAAAACTGTTTTTT.

This clonotype was recorded a few times. The J gene is TRBJ2-3, the V gene TRBV2, with TRBD1 matching over 9 bases. The germline V gene has CDR1 SNHLY and CDR2 FYNNEI. The CDR3 has 16 amino acids. Unmatched junction bases numbered 6, after V lost 1 base and J lost 4 bases. The CDR3 protein is CASSEELQGAADTQYF. DNA of the CDR3: TGTGCCAGCAGTGAAGAACTACAGGGGGCCGCAGATACGCAGTATTTT.

This clonotype appeared a few times. This chain links TRBV19 with TRBJ2-1, with 9 bases fitting TRBD2. V lost 5 bases and J lost 3; bases outside the gene matches: 5. The CDR3 runs to 15 residues. The germline V gene has CDR1 LNHDA and CDR2 SQIVND (reference sequence). CDR3: CASSVSSGDYNEQFF. The CDR3 coding sequence is TGTGCCAGTAGTGTGTCTAGCGGGGACTACAATGAGCAGTTCTTC.

This clonotype was seen a handful of times. The rearrangement uses TRBV19 and TRBJ2-1, with D maybe TRBD2 (6 bases). Per the germline V gene, CDR1 is LNHDA and CDR2 is SQIVND (reference sequence). CDR3 length equals 13 residues. V was trimmed by 3 bases and J by 8 bases, leaving 11 bases between them. The CDR3: CASSMYGGDEQFF. The CDR3 DNA is TGTGCCAGTAGTATGTACGGGGGTGATGAGCAGTTCTTC. The full variable domain, completed using reference TRBV19 and TRBJ2-1, is DGGITQSPKYLFRKEGQNVTLSCEQNLNHDAMYWYRQDPGQGLRLIYYSQIVNDFQKGDIAEGYSVSREKKESFPLTVTSAQKNPTAFYLCASSMYGGDEQFFGPGTRLTVL.

The table lists this clonotype with many counts. The genes are TRBV5-5 and TRBJ2-1; the D is unclear. Germline V gene lookup returns CDR1 SGHKS and CDR2 YYEKEE (reference sequence). This CDR3 is built from 15 residues. V lost 1 base to trimming and J lost 8 bases, with 16 bases between them. CDR3 in DNA: TGTGCCAGCAGCTTGATCGCAGACCGAGTGGATGAGCAGTTCTTC. This sequence encodes CASSLIADRVDEQFF.

The V gene is TRBV4-3, the J gene TRBJ1-1, with D maybe TRBD1 (6 bases). CDR1 LGHNA and CDR2 YSLEER come from the germline V gene. V lost 0 bases, J lost 6 bases, and 14 bases lay in between. This CDR3 region has 15 residues. CDR3 nucleotides: TGCGCCAGCAGCCAAGATTATCTCGCAGGGGCTGAAGCTTTCTTT. Translated, it gives CASSQDYLAGAEAFF.

The chain is built from TRBV4-1 and TRBJ1-6; 8 bases are shared with TRBD1. V gave up 4 bases and J gave up 7 bases; unmatched junction bases: 9. Germline values: CDR1 MGHRA, CDR2 YSYEKL. This CDR3 is 16 amino acids long. The CDR3 nucleotides are TGCGCCAGCAGCCGACCGGGCACAGGGGGAAATTCACCCCTCCACTTT. Residues: CASSRPGTGGNSPLHF.

The V gene is TRBV7-9, the J gene TRBJ1-1; the D is unclear. With 8 bases removed from V and 1 base from J, the gap between germline ends came to 17 bases. The CDR3 runs 15 residues. The germline CDR1 and CDR2 sequences are SEHNR and FQNEAQ (reference sequence). The chain's CDR3 is CASSPAVRQNTEAFF. DNA of the CDR3: TGTGCCAGCTCCCCGGCGGTTAGGCAGAACACTGAAGCTTTCTTT. Together with reference TRBV7-9 and TRBJ1-1, the CDR3 gives the full variable domain: DTGVSQNPRHKITKRGQNVTFRCDPISEHNRLYWYRQTLGQGPEFLTYFQNEAQLEKSRLLSDRFSAERPKGSFSTLEIQRTEQGDSAMYLCASSPAVRQNTEAFFGQGTRLTVV.